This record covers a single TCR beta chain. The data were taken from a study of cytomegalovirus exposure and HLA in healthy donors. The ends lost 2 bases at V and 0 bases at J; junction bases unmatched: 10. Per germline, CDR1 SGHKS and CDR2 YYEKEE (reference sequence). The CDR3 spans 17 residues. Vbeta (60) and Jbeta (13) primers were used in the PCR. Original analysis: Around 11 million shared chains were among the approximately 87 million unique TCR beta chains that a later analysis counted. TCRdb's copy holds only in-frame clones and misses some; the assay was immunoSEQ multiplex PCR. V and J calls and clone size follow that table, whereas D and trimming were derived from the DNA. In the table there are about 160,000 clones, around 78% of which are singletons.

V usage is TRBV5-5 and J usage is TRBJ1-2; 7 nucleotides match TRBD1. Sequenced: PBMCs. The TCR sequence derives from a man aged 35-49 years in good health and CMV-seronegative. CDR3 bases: TGTGCCAGCAGCTTCCGGGACAGTTTAGTTTCTAACTATGGCTACACCTTC. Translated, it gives CASSFRDSLVSNYGYTF.